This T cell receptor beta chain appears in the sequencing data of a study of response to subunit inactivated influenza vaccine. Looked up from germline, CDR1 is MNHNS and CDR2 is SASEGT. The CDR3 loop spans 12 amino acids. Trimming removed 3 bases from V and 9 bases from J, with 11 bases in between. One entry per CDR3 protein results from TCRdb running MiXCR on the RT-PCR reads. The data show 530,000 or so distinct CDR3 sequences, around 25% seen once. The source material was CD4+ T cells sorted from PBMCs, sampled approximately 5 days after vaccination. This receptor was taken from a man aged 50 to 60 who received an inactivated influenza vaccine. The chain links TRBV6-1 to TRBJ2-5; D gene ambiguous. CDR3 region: CASSDRIAPQYF. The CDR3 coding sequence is TGTGCCAGCAGTGACCGGATAGCTCCCCAGTACTTC.